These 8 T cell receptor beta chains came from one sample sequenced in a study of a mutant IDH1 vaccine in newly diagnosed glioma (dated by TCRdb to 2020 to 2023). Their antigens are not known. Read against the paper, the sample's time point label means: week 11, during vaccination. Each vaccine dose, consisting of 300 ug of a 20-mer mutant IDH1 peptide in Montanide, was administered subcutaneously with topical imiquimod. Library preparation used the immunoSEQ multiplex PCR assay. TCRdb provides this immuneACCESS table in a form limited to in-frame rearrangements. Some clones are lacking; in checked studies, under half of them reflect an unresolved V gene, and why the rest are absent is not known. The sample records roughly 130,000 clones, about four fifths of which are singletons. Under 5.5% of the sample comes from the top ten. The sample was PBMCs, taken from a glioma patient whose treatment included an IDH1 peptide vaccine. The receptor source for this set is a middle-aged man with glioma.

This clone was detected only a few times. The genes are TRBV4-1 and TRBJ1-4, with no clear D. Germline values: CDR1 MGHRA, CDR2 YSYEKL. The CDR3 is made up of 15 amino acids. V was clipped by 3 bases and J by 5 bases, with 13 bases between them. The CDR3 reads CASSQALEGNEKLFF. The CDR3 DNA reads TGCGCCAGCAGCCAGGCACTAGAAGGGAATGAAAAACTGTTTTTT.

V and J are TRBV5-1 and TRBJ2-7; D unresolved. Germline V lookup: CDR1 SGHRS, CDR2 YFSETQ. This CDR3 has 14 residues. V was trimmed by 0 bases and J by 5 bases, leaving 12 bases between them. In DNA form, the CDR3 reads TGCGCCAGCAGCTTGGCCAGGTATAGTAACGAGCAGTACTTC. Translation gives CASSLARYSNEQYF.

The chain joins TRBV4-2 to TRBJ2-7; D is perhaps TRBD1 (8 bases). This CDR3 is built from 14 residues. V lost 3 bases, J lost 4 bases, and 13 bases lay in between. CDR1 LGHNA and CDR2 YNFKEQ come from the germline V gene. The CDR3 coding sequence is TGTGCCAGCAGCCATGGACAGGGAGGGTACGAGCAGTACTTC. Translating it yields CASSHGQGGYEQYF.

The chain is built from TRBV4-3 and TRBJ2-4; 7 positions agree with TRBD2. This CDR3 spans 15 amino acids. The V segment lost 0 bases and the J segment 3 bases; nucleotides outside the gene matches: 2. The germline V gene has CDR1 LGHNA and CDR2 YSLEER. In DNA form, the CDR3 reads TGCGCCAGCAGCCAAGAAGGGAGGGGCAAAAACATTCAGTACTTC. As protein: CASSQEGRGKNIQYF.

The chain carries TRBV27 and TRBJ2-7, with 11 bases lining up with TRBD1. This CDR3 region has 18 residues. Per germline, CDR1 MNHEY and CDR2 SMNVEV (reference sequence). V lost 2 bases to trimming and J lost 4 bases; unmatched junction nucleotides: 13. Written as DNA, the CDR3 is TGTGCCAGCAGTTTAAATTCCCGGATCTGGGACAGGGGGTACGAGCAGTACTTC. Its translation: CASSLNSRIWDRGYEQYF.

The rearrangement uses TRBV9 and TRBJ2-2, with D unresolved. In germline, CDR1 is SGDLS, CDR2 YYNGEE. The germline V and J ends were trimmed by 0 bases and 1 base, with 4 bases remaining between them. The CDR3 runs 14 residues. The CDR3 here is CASSVGGNTGELFF. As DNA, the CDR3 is TGTGCCAGCAGCGTAGGGGGGAACACCGGGGAGCTGTTTTTT.

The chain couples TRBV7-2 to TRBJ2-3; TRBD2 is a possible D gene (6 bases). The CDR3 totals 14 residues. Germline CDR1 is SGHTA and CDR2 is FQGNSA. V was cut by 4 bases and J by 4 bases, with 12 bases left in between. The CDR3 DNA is TGTGCCAGCAGCTACTTGGGGGGAGCAGATACGCAGTATTTT. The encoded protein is CASSYLGGADTQYF.

CDR3 amino acids: CASSQDSSQETQYF. CDR3 coding DNA: TGCGCCAGCAGCCAAGACTCTAGCCAAGAGACCCAGTACTTC. This chain uses TRBV4-1 with TRBJ2-5; no clear D gene. CDR3 length: 14 amino acids. Trimming shortened V by 0 bases and J by 1 base, and 6 bases separated the two germline ends. The germline V gene has CDR1 MGHRA and CDR2 YSYEKL.